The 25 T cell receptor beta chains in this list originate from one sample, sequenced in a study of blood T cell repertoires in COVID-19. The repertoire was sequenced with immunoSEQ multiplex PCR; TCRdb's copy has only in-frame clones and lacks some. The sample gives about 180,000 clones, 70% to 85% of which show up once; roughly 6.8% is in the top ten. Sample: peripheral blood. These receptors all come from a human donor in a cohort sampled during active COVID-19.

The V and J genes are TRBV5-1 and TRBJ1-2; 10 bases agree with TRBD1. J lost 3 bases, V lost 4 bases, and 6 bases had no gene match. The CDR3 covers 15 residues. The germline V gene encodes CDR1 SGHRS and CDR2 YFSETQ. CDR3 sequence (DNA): TGCGCCAGCAGCCCGCAGACAGGGGGCCACTATGGCTACACCTTC. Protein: CASSPQTGGHYGYTF.

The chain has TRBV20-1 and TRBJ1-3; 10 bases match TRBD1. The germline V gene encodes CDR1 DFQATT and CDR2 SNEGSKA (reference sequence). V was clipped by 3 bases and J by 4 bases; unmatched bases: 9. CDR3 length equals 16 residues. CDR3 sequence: CSASQWGQGRGNTIYF. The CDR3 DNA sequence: TGCAGTGCTAGTCAGTGGGGACAGGGGAGGGGAAACACCATATATTTT.

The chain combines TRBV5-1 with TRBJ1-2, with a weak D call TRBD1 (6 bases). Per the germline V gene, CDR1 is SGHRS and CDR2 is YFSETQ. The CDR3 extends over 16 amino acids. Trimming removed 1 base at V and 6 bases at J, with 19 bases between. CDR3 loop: CASSLRYRAPDHGYTF. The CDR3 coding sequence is TGCGCCAGCAGCTTGCGCTACAGGGCTCCAGATCATGGCTACACCTTC.

The CDR3 region is CASSSRTGGNSPLHF. In DNA, the CDR3 is TGTGCCAGCAGTTCTCGGACAGGTGGGAATTCACCCCTCCACTTT. The chain recombines TRBV5-4 with TRBJ1-6; the match to TRBD1 covers 7 bases. V was clipped by 5 bases and J by 7 bases; unmatched bases: 9. CDR1 is SGHNT and CDR2 is YYREEE in the germline V gene (reference sequence). The CDR3 has 15 residues.

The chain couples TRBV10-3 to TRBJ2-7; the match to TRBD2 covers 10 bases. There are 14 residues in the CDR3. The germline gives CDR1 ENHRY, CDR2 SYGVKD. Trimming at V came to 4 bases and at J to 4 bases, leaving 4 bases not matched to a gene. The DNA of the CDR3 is TGTGCCATCAGTGGGGTAGCGGGGGGTTACGAGCAGTACTTC. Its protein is CAISGVAGGYEQYF.

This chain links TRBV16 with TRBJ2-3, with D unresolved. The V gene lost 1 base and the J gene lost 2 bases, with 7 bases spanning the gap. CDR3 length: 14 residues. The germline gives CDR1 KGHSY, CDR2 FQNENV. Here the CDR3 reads CASSQFQATDTQYF. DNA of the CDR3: TGTGCCAGCAGCCAATTCCAGGCCACAGATACGCAGTATTTT.

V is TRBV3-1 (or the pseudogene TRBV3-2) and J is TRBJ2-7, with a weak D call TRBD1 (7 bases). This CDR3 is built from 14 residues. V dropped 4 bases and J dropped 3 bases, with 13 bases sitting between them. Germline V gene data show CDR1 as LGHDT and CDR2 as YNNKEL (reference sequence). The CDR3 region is CASSPRGTVYEQYF. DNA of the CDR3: TGTGCCAGCAGCCCTCGGGGGACAGTCTACGAGCAGTACTTC.

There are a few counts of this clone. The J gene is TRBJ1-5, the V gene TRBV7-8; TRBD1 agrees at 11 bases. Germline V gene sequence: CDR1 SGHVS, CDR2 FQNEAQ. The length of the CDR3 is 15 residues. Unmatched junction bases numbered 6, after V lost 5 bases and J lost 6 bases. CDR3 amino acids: CASSAGQGASQPQHF. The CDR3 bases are TGTGCCAGCAGCGCCGGACAGGGGGCCAGTCAGCCCCAGCATTTT.

The CDR3 DNA sequence: TGTGCCAGCAGCCCCGGGACAATTGAGCAGTACTTC. This sequence encodes CASSPGTIEQYF. The chain is built from TRBV7-2 and TRBJ2-7; tentative D call: TRBD1 (6 bases). CDR3 length: 12 amino acids. Germline V CDR1 and CDR2: SGHTA, FQGNSA. The V and J ends lost 5 bases and 7 bases respectively, with 12 bases between them.

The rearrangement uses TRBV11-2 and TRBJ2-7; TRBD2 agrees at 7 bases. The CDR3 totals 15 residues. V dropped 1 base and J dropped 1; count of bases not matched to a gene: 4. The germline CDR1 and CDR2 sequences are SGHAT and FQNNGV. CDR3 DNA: TGTGCCAGCAGCTTAGTAGCGGGCAATTCCTACGAGCAGTACTTC. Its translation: CASSLVAGNSYEQYF.

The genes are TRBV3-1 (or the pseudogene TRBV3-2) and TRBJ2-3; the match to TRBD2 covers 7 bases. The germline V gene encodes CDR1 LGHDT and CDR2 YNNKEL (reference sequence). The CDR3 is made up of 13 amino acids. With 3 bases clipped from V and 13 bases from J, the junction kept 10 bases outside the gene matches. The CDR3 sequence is CASSHRQRGGKYF. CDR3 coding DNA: TGTGCCAGCAGCCACCGGCAGCGGGGTGGAAAGTATTTT.

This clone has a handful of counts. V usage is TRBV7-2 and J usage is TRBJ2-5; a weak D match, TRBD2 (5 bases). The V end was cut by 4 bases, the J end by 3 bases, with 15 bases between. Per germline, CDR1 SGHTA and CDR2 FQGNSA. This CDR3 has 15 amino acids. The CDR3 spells CASSSGLARKETQYF. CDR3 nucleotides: TGTGCCAGCAGCTCTGGACTTGCGAGAAAAGAGACCCAGTACTTC.

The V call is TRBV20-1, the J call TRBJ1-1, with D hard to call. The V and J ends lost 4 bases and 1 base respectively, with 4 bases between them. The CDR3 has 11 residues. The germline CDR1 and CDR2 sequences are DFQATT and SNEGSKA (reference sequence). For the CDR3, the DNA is TGCAGTGCTACGGGGAACACTGAAGCTTTCTTT. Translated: CSATGNTEAFF.

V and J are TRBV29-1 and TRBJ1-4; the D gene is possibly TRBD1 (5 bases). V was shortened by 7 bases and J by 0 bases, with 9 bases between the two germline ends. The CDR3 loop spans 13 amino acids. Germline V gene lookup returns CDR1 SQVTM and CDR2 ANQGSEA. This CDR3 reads CSAQGATNEKLFF. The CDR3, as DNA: TGCAGCGCCCAGGGTGCAACTAATGAAAAACTGTTTTTT.

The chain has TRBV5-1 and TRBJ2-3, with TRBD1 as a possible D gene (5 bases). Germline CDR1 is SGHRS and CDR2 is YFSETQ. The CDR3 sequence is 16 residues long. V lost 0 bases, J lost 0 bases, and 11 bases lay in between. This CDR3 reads CASSLVQALSTDTQYF. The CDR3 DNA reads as TGCGCCAGCAGCTTGGTACAGGCTCTGAGCACAGATACGCAGTATTTT.

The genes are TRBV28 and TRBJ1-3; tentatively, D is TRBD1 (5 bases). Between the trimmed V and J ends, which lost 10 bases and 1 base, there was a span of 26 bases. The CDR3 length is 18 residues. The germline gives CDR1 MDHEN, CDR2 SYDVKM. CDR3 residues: CAIEYYLGGYGSGNTIYF. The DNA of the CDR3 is TGTGCCATCGAATACTATCTCGGGGGGTATGGATCTGGAAACACCATATATTTT. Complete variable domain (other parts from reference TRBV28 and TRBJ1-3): DVKVTQSSRYLVKRTGEKVFLECVQDMDHENMFWYRQDPGLGLRLIYFSYDVKMKEKGDIPEGYSVSREKKERFSLILESASTNQTSMYLCAIEYYLGGYGSGNTIYFGEGSWLTVV.

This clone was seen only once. The CDR3 spells CASGRTGRNEKLFF. CDR3 nucleotide sequence: TGTGCCAGCGGGCGGACAGGGCGTAATGAAAAACTGTTTTTT. The J gene is TRBJ1-4, the V gene TRBV6-5; TRBD1 aligns across 8 bases. V shed 8 bases, J shed 4 bases, and the junction held 6 bases outside the gene matches. This CDR3 has 14 residues. CDR1 MNHEY and CDR2 SVGAGI come from the germline V gene.

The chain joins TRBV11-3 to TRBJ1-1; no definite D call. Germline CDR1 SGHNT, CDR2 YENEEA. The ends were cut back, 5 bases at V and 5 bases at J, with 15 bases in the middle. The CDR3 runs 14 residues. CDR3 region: CASSAGRANTEAFF. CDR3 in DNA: TGTGCCAGCAGCGCCGGGCGGGCGAATACTGAAGCTTTCTTT. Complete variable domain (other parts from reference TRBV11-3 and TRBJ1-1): EAGVVQSPRYKIIEKKQPVAFWCNPISGHNTLYWYLQNLGQGPELLIRYENEEAVDDSQLPKDRFSAERLKGVDSTLKIQPAELGDSAVYLCASSAGRANTEAFFGQGTRLTVV.

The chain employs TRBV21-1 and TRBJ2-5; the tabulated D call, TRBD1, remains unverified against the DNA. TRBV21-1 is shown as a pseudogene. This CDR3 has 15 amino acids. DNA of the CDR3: TGTGCCAGCAGCGGACGGGGACAGGGTAAAGAGACCCAGTACTTC. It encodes CASSGRGQGKETQYF.

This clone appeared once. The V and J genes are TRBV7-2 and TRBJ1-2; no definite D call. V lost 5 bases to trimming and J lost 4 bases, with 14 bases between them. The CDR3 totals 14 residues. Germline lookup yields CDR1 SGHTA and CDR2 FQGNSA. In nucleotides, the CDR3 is TGTGCCAGCAGCCTCGACGCTCGGGGCTATGGCTACACCTTC. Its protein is CASSLDARGYGYTF.

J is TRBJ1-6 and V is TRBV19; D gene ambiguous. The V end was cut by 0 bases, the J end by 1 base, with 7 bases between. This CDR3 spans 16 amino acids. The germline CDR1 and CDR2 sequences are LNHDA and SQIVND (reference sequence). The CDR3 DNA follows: TGTGCCAGTAGTATAGAACCGGAGTCCTATAATTCACCCCTCCACTTT. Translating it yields CASSIEPESYNSPLHF.

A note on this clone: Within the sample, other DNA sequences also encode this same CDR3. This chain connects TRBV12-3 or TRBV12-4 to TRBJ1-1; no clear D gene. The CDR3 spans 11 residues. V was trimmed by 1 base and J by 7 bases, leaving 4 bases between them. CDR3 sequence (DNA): TGTGCCAGCAGTTTAGGACTTGAAGCTTTCTTT. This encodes CASSLGLEAFF.

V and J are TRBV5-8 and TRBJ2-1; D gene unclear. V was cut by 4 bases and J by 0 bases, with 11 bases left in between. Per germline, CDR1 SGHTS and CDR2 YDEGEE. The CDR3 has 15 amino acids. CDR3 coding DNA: TGTGCCAGCAGCAGAGCTTATAGCTCCTACAATGAGCAGTTCTTC. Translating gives CASSRAYSSYNEQFF.

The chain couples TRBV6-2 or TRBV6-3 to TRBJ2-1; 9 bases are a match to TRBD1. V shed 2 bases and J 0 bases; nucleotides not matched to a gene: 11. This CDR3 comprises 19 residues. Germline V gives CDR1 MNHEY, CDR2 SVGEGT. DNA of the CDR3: TGTGCCAGCAGTTACGCGGGACAGGGATTTCTGAGCTCCTACAATGAGCAGTTCTTC. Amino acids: CASSYAGQGFLSSYNEQFF.

The CDR3 is CASSFGANTEAFF. CDR3 DNA sequence: TGCGCCAGCAGCTTTGGAGCAAACACTGAAGCTTTCTTT. The rearrangement joins TRBV5-1 to TRBJ1-1, with D uncertain. The ends were cut back, 2 bases at V and 2 bases at J, with 7 bases in the middle. CDR1 SGHRS and CDR2 YFSETQ come from the germline V gene. This CDR3 is 13 amino acids long.